This T cell receptor beta chain was recorded in a study of blood T cell repertoires in COVID-19. About the research overall: T cells, B-cell-depleted T cells, or PBMCs supplied cDNA or gDNA.

Germline loops: CDR1 SGDLS, CDR2 YYNGEE. The CDR3 extends over 16 amino acids. V dropped 4 bases and J dropped 5; count of bases not matched to a gene: 10. TCRdb's copy holds only in-frame clones and misses some; the assay was immunoSEQ multiplex PCR. The table records roughly 200,000 clones, about 93% of them present only once. The rearrangement joins TRBV9 to TRBJ2-7, with 12 positions matching TRBD1. The clonotype was recovered from a man aged 25-45 years with COVID-19, enrolled during active disease. Sample: peripheral blood. The CDR3, as DNA: TGTGCCAGCAGCTCAACCCAGGGGACAGGGGGCCACGAGCAGTACTTC. Translating it yields CASSSTQGTGGHEQYF.